This T cell receptor beta chain originates from a study of blood T cell repertoires in COVID-19. Background on the study: The origin of the acute and convalescent COVID-19 samples was the United States, Italy and Spain.

This CDR3 is built from 15 residues. V was pared by 5 bases and J by 1 base, with 12 bases between. The germline V gene has CDR1 SGHTA and CDR2 FQGNSA. The age range of participants was 18 to 89 years, with residence in under 30 US areas. Symptom resolution, clearance, or two negative PCRs marked the recovered donors of Cohort 3. Profiling relied on immunoSEQ multiplex PCR, and the TCRdb table lists in-frame clones only, not all of them. The top ten hold 10% of the sample, which has tens of thousands of clones, 88% seen once. This TCR came from a woman aged 40 to 50 who had recovered from COVID-19. The chain links TRBV7-2 to TRBJ1-3; D is uncertain. What was sequenced was PBMCs or T cells enriched from blood (not recorded which). Written as DNA, the CDR3 is TGTGCCAGCAGCCTAGAAGCGACTTCTGGAAACACCATATATTTT. Its protein product is CASSLEATSGNTIYF.